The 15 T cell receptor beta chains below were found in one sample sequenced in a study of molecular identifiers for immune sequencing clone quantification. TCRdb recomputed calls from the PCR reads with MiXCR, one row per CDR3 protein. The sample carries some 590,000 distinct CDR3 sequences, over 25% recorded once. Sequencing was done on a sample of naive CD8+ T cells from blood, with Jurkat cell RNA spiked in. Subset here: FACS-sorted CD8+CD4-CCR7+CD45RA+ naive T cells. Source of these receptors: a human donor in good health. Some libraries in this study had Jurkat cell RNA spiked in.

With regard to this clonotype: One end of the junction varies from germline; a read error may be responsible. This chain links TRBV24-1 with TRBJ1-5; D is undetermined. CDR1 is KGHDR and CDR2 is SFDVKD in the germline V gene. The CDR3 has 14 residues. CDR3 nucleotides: TGTGCCACCAGTGAACCAGATAGCGATCAGCCCCAGCATTTT. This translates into CATSEPDSDQPQHF.

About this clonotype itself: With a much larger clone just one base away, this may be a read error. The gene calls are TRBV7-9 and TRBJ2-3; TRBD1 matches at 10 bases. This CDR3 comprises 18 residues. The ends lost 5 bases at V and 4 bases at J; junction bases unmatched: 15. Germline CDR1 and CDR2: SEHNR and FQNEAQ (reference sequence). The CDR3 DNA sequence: TGTGCCAGCAGCCGAGGGACAGGGGAGCTCTATGGCGCAGATACGCAGTATTTT. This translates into CASSRGTGELYGADTQYF.

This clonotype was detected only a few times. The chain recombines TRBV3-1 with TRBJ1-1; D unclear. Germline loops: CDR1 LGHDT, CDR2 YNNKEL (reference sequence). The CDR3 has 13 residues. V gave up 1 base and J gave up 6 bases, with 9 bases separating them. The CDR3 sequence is CASSQGVEAEAFF. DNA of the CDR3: TGTGCCAGCAGCCAAGGAGTGGAGGCTGAAGCTTTCTTT. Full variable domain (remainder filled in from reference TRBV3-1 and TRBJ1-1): DTAVSQTPKYLVTQMGNDKSIKCEQNLGHDTMYWYKQDSKKFLKIMFSYNNKELIINETVPNRFSPKSPDKAHLNLHINSLELGDSAVYFCASSQGVEAEAFFGQGTRLTVV.

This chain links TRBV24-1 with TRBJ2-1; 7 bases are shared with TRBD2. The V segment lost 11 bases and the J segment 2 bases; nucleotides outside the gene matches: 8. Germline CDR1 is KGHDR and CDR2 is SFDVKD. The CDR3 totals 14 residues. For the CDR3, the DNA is TGTGCCATTGAGTCCGCGGGAGCCTACAATGAGCAGTTCTTC. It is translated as CAIESAGAYNEQFF.

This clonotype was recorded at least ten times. CDR3 nucleotides: TGTGCCAGCAGTTCAGAGTGGAGCACAGATACGCAGTATTTT. Encoded protein: CASSSEWSTDTQYF. This chain connects TRBV12-3 or TRBV12-4 to TRBJ2-3; D is unresolved. The CDR3 is 14 residues long. Trimming cost V 4 bases and J 0 bases, with 8 bases left between them.

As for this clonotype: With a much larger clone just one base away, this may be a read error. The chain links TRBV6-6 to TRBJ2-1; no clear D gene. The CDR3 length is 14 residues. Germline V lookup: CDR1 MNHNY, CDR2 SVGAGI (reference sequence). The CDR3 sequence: CASSYSDGGNEQIF. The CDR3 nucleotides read TGTGCCAGCAGTTACTCGGACGGCGGTAATGAGCAGATCTTC.

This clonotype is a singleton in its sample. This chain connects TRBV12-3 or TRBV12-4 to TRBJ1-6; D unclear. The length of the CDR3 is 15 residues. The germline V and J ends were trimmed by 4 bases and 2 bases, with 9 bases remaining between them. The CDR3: CASSSSGTYNSPLHF. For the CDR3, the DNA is TGTGCCAGCAGTTCCTCCGGGACCTATAATTCACCCCTCCACTTT.

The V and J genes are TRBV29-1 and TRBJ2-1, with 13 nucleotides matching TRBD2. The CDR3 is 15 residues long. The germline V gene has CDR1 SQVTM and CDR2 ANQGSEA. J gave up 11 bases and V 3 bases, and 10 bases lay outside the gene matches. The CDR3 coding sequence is TGCAGCGTTGAGACCGGGACTAGCGGGATTAATAAGCAGTTCTTC. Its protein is CSVETGTSGINKQFF.

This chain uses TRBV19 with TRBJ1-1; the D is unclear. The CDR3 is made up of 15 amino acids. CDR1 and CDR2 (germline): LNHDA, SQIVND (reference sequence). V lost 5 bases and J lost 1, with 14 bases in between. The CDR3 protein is CASSYRVTWNTEAFF. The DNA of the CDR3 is TGTGCCAGTAGTTATCGGGTGACTTGGAACACTGAAGCTTTCTTT.

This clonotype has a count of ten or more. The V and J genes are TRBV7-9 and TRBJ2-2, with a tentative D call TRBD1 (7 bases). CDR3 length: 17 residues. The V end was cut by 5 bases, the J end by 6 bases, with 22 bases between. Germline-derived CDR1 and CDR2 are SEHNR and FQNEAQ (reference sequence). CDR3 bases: TGTGCCAGCAGCCCGCGGCGGGACAGAGGATTTGCCGGGGAGCTGTTTTTT. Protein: CASSPRRDRGFAGELFF.

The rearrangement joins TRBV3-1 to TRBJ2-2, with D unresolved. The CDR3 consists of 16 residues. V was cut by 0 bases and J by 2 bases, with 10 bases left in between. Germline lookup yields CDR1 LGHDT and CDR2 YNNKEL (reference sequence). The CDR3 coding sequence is TGTGCCAGCAGCCAAGATACCCCGCGAAACACCGGGGAGCTGTTTTTT. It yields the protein CASSQDTPRNTGELFF.

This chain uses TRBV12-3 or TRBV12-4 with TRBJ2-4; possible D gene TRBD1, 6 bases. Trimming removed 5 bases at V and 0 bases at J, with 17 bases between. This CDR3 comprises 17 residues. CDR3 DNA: TGTGCCAGCAGTCCCTCGGACAGCACACTAGCCAAAAACATTCAGTACTTC. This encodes CASSPSDSTLAKNIQYF.

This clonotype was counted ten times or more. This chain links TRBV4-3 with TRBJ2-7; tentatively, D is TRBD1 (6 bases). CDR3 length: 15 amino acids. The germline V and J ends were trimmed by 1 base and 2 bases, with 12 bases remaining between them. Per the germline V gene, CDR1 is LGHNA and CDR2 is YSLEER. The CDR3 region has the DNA TGCGCCAGCAGCCAAGTCCCGGACAGAGCCTACGAGCAGTACTTC. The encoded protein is CASSQVPDRAYEQYF.

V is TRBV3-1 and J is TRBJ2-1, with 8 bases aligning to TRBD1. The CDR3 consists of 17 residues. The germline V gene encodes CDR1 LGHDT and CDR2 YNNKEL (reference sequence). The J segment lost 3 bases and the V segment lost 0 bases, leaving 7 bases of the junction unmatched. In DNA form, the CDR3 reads TGTGCCAGCAGCCAAGATTTGACAGGGGATGTCTACAATGAGCAGTTCTTC. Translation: CASSQDLTGDVYNEQFF.

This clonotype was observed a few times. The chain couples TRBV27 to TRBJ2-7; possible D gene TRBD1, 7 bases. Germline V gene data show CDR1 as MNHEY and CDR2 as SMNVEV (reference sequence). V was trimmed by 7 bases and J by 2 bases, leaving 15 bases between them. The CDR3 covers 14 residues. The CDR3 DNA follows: TGTGCCAGCACCCCTTCCAGGGGGGCCTACGAGCAGTACTTC. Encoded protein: CASTPSRGAYEQYF.